A selection of T cell receptor beta chains follows, all from one sample in a study of cytomegalovirus exposure and HLA in healthy donors. Assay used: immunoSEQ multiplex PCR; TCRdb lists only in-frame clones, some missing. The sample records roughly 120,000 clones, about four fifths being singletons. Sequenced input: PBMCs. All receptors come from a man aged 18 to 35 in good health and CMV-seronegative. Each CDR3 is given with its conserved first and last residue. Fields, in order: V gene, D gene, clone size, J gene, CDR3 DNA, CDR3 protein. A D gene is named only where the DNA matches it firmly. Size is omitted from some rows. Given values are once, few, many or a class for expanded clones.

TRBV7-2	TRBD1	once	TRBJ2-3	TGTGCCAGCAGCCCCCTCGGGACAGGCGCCACAGATACGCAGTATTTT	CASSPLGTGATDTQYF
TRBV19	TRBD1	few	TRBJ1-2	TGTGCCAGTAGCCAAAACGGACAGGGGGAGGACTATGGCTACACCTTC	CASSQNGQGEDYGYTF
TRBV2	-	few	TRBJ2-7	TGTGCCAGCAGTGTCGGGGGGCCTGGGTACGAGCAGTACTTC	CASSVGGPGYEQYF
TRBV19	-	-	TRBJ1-6	TGTGCCAGTAGTACCCATGGGCGGGGCGTGACACCCCTCCACTTT	CASSTHGRGVTPLHF
TRBV30	TRBD2	once	TRBJ2-5	TGTGCCTGGATCAGCGGGAGTGGAAGAGAGACCCAGTACTTC	CAWISGSGRETQYF
TRBV7-9	TRBD1	-	TRBJ2-2	TGTGCCAGCAGCTTAGACCGACAGGGGGAGGGCACCGGGGAGCTGTTTTTT	CASSLDRQGEGTGELFF
TRBV30	-	-	TRBJ2-7	TGTGCCTGGACTAGCCGAGATGGGGAGCAGTACTTC	CAWTSRDGEQYF
TRBV27	TRBD2	-	TRBJ2-3	TGTGCCAGCAGTTCCGGATGGGGGACTAGCGGAGTGGTAGATACGCAGTATTTT	CASSSGWGTSGVVDTQYF
TRBV30	-	few	TRBJ1-5	TGTGCCTGGGCCCACGGGGGGAATCAGCCCCAGCATTTT	CAWAHGGNQPQHF
TRBV6-1	-	medium-sized	TRBJ2-6	TGTGCCAGCAGTGAGGACAGCTCTGGGGCCAACGTCCTGACTTTC	CASSEDSSGANVLTF
TRBV19	-	-	TRBJ2-1	TGTGCCAGTAGTATAGACGAGGGCCTCTACAATGAGCAGTTCTTC	CASSIDEGLYNEQFF
TRBV23-1	-	-	TRBJ2-3	TGCGCCAGCAGCCAGGACAGTCGCGTTAGCACAGATACGCAGTATTTT	CASSQDSRVSTDTQYF
TRBV6-5	-	-	TRBJ1-2	TGTGCCAGCAGTTACTCAAGAGACGGGTCGAGAGATGGCTACACCTTC	CASSYSRDGSRDGYTF
TRBV28	-	-	TRBJ1-3	TGTGCCAGCAAGTCCTACTCTGGAAACACCATATATTTT	CASKSYSGNTIYF
TRBV7-3	-	once	TRBJ2-1	TGTGCCAGCAGCCCCGGACAGAACAATGAGCAGTTCTTC	CASSPGQNNEQFF
TRBV5-6	-	-	TRBJ1-5	TGTGCCAGCAGCTTGGGCGATCAGCCCCAGCATTTT	CASSLGDQPQHF
TRBV28	TRBD1	-	TRBJ2-1	TGTGCCAGCAGACCGGGACAGGGATTCTATGAGCAGTTCTTC	CASRPGQGFYEQFF
TRBV9	-	-	TRBJ2-3	TGTGCCAGCAGCCCCCAGGGTCCTACAGATACGCAGTATTTT	CASSPQGPTDTQYF
TRBV2	-	-	TRBJ2-2	TGTGCCAGCAGGCGGGACAGCGTTAGCACCGGGGAGCTGTTTTTT	CASRRDSVSTGELFF
TRBV15	-	-	TRBJ2-7	TGTGCCACCTCACGGGGTAAGGCACAGGGAAGGAACGAGCAGTACTTC	CATSRGKAQGRNEQYF
TRBV7-9	-	-	TRBJ2-5	TGTGCCAGCAGCTTAGTAAAGGAGGGGACCCAAGAGACCCAGTACTTC	CASSLVKEGTQETQYF
TRBV11-1	TRBD2	-	TRBJ2-2	TGTGCCAGCAGCTTCCTGGCGGGGGGAATTCTCGGGGAGCTGTTTTTT	CASSFLAGGILGELFF